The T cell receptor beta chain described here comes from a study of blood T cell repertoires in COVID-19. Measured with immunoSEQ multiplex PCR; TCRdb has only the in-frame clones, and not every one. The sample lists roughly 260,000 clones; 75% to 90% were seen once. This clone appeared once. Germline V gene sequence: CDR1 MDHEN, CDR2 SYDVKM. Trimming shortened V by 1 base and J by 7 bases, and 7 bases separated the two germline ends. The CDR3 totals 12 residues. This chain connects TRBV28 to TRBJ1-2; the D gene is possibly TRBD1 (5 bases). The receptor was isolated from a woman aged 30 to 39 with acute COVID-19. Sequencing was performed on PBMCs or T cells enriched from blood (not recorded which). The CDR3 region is CASSLLGGGYTF. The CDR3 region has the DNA TGTGCCAGCAGTTTATTGGGGGGTGGCTACACCTTC.